This passage covers 13 T cell receptor beta chains from one sample sequenced in a study of blood T cell repertoires in COVID-19 (TCRdb year 2020). Libraries were constructed by the immunoSEQ multiplex PCR assay. TCRdb obtained this table from immuneACCESS and retained in-frame rearrangements with V and J assigned. These tables miss some clones; where compared with another copy, unresolved V genes account for less than half of the shortfall, and the remainder is unexplained. This sample is represented by some 110,000 clones; 80% to 95% of them were singletons. Around 2.2% of the sample is in the top ten clones. Sequencing used peripheral blood. These receptors were collected from a man aged 45-65 years with COVID-19, enrolled during active disease.

The J gene is TRBJ2-5, the V gene TRBV11-2, with 15 bases aligning to TRBD2. The CDR3 sequence is 18 residues long. Germline CDR1 reads SGHAT; CDR2 reads FQNNGV. After removal of 5 bases from V and 2 bases from J, the junction contained 9 bases not matched to a gene. The CDR3 reads CASSRRTSGRENQETQYF. DNA for the CDR3: TGTGCCAGCAGCCGCCGGACTAGCGGGAGGGAGAATCAAGAGACCCAGTACTTC.

The J gene is TRBJ2-4, the V gene TRBV18; 9 positions match TRBD1. The V segment lost 3 bases and the J segment 6 bases; nucleotides outside the gene matches: 3. The CDR3 runs to 14 residues. Looked up from germline, CDR1 is KGHSH and CDR2 is LQKENI. CDR3 DNA: TGTGCCAGCTCACCTGGGACAGGGACAAACATTCAGTACTTC. Protein: CASSPGTGTNIQYF. Combining the CDR3 with reference TRBV18 and TRBJ2-4 gives the whole variable domain NAGVMQNPRHLVRRRGQEARLRCSPMKGHSHVYWYRQLPEEGLKFMVYLQKENIIDESGMPKERFSAEFPKEGPSILRIQQVVRGDSAAYFCASSPGTGTNIQYFGAGTRLSVL.

V is TRBV7-6 and J is TRBJ1-4, with a possible D match to TRBD1 (5 bases). In germline, CDR1 is SGHVS, CDR2 FNYEAQ. Trimming took off 3 bases at V and 6 bases at J, with 11 bases between the two ends. The CDR3 covers 14 residues. In DNA, the CDR3 is TGTGCCAGCAGCTTGGGGCATAGGGATGAAAAACTGTTTTTT. Its protein is CASSLGHRDEKLFF.

This chain joins TRBV27 and TRBJ1-5; D is perhaps TRBD1 (6 bases). Looked up from germline, CDR1 is MNHEY and CDR2 is SMNVEV (reference sequence). The V and J ends lost 4 bases and 6 bases respectively, with 10 bases between them. CDR3 size: 13 residues. DNA for the CDR3: TGTGCCAGCAGTTGGGGGGGCGGTCAGCCCCAGCATTTT. Encoded protein: CASSWGGGQPQHF.

The chain links TRBV5-4 to TRBJ2-5; 9 nucleotides agree with TRBD2. The germline V gene encodes CDR1 SGHNT and CDR2 YYREEE (reference sequence). The CDR3 loop spans 15 amino acids. The J segment lost 5 bases and the V segment lost 6 bases, leaving 11 bases of the junction unmatched. CDR3 nucleotides: TGTGCCAGCACGGTGGGCGGGAGGGCCGGCGAGACCCAGTACTTC. Protein: CASTVGGRAGETQYF. Full variable domain (missing parts from reference TRBV5-4 and TRBJ2-5): ETGVTQSPTHLIKTRGQQVTLRCSSQSGHNTVSWYQQALGQGPQFIFQYYREEENGRGNFPPRFSGLQFPNYSSELNVNALELDDSALYLCASTVGGRAGETQYFGPGTRLLVL.

This clone was detected only a few times. The chain joins TRBV2 to TRBJ2-2, with 10 bases matching TRBD2. This CDR3 region has 14 residues. V was clipped by 6 bases and J by 6 bases; unmatched bases: 4. The germline CDR1 and CDR2 sequences are SNHLY and FYNNEI. The CDR3 region is CASSPLAGAGELFF. The CDR3 DNA sequence: TGTGCCAGCAGCCCTCTAGCGGGAGCCGGGGAGCTGTTTTTT. The whole variable domain, remainder taken from reference TRBV2 and TRBJ2-2, is EPEVTQTPSHQVTQMGQEVILRCVPISNHLYFYWYRQILGQKVEFLVSFYNNEISEKSEIFDDQFSVERPDGSNFTLKIRSTKLEDSAMYFCASSPLAGAGELFFGEGSRLTVL.

The rearrangement uses TRBV6-5 and TRBJ1-2, with D unresolved. The V end lost 6 bases, the J end lost 2 bases, and 10 bases lay between the germline ends. The germline V gene has CDR1 MNHEY and CDR2 SVGAGI. The length of the CDR3 is 13 residues. This CDR3 reads CASRDLANYGYTF. The CDR3 bases are TGTGCCAGCAGGGACCTAGCGAACTATGGCTACACCTTC.

V usage is TRBV5-6 and J usage is TRBJ1-6; D is uncertain. Germline CDR1 SGHDT, CDR2 YYEEEE. V was trimmed by 4 bases and J by 8 bases, leaving 22 bases between them. This CDR3 is 17 amino acids long. The CDR3, as DNA: TGTGCCAGCAGCCCAATCCCCCTTGCAGCGTCGGATTCACCCCTCCACTTT. Its translation is CASSPIPLAASDSPLHF.

The J gene is TRBJ2-1, the V gene TRBV7-9; 8 bases fit TRBD2. This CDR3 is 14 amino acids long. Looked up from germline, CDR1 is SEHNR and CDR2 is FQNEAQ (reference sequence). V was pared by 2 bases and J by 6 bases, with 3 bases of the junction left unmatched. The CDR3 reads CASSLTSGFNEQFF. The CDR3 DNA is TGTGCCAGCAGCTTAACTAGCGGATTCAATGAGCAGTTCTTC.

The chain is built from TRBV5-5 and TRBJ1-4; no clear D. Germline CDR1 SGHKS, CDR2 YYEKEE (reference sequence). This CDR3 region has 14 residues. Trimming took 6 bases from V and 7 from J, leaving 16 bases between them. The CDR3 bases are TGTGCCAGCAAGATTGAGGGTGGCGGTGAAAAACTGTTTTTT. Translated, it gives CASKIEGGGEKLFF.

The genes are TRBV27 and TRBJ1-1; perhaps TRBD1 as D (6 bases). The CDR3 runs to 16 residues. Germline CDR1 and CDR2: MNHEY and SMNVEV (reference sequence). With 7 bases removed from V and 1 base from J, the gap between germline ends came to 19 bases. CDR3 DNA sequence: TGTGCCAGCAATCCCTTAGGGGGACTAAGGAACACTGAAGCTTTCTTT. Encoded protein: CASNPLGGLRNTEAFF.

The chain couples TRBV6-1 to TRBJ2-3; 8 bases are shared with TRBD2. The CDR3 loop spans 15 amino acids. Trimming at V came to 2 bases and at J to 5 bases, leaving 6 bases not matched to a gene. The germline V gene encodes CDR1 MNHNS and CDR2 SASEGT. CDR3 DNA sequence: TGTGCCAGCAGTGAAATGAAGGCGGGAGGAGATACGCAGTATTTT. Translated, it gives CASSEMKAGGDTQYF.

The chain has TRBV5-8 and TRBJ1-5; 11 bases fit TRBD1. Germline V gene sequence: CDR1 SGHTS, CDR2 YDEGEE. Trimming at V came to 6 bases and at J to 7 bases, leaving 12 bases not matched to a gene. This CDR3 has 16 residues. CDR3 sequence (DNA): TGTGCCAGCACCCGGACAGGGGGCGGAAAGAAGCAGCCCCAGCATTTT. Translated, it gives CASTRTGGGKKQPQHF. The full variable domain, rest sourced from reference TRBV5-8 and TRBJ1-5, is EAGVTQSPTHLIKTRGQQATLRCSPISGHTSVYWYQQALGLGLQFLLWYDEGEERNRGNFPPRFSGRQFPNYSSELNVNALELEDSALYLCASTRTGGGKKQPQHFGDGTRLSIL.